The 27 T cell receptor beta chains in this list originate from one sample, sequenced in a study of blood T cell repertoires in COVID-19. This table comes from immunoSEQ multiplex PCR, and its TCRdb copy is limited to in-frame clones, with some not included. The sample lists roughly 95,000 clones, roughly 80% occurring once. Sample: peripheral blood. The source of these receptors is a human donor in a cohort sampled during active COVID-19.

The J gene is TRBJ1-2, the V gene TRBV27; D unresolved. CDR1 is MNHEY, CDR2 SMNVEV, per germline (reference sequence). The CDR3 sequence is 13 residues long. V was clipped by 0 bases and J by 8 bases, with 10 bases between them. The CDR3 region is CASSLSRNTGYTF. The CDR3 DNA sequence: TGTGCCAGCAGTTTATCCAGGAACACGGGCTACACCTTC.

This clone was counted between two and nine times. V is TRBV5-6 and J is TRBJ1-3; 8 positions agree with TRBD1. Losses at the gene ends were 5 bases for V and 2 bases for J; bases not matched to a gene: 3. The CDR3 covers 14 residues. CDR1 SGHDT and CDR2 YYEEEE come from the germline V gene. Here the CDR3 DNA reads TGTGCCAGCAGGGGACAGGAGGCTGGAAACACCATATATTTT. Its translation is CASRGQEAGNTIYF.

This chain uses TRBV6-4 with TRBJ2-1; D unresolved. The CDR3 is made up of 14 amino acids. Germline-derived CDR1 and CDR2 are MRHNA and SNTAGT. Trimming removed 5 bases from V and 11 bases from J, with 19 bases in between. CDR3 bases: TGTGCCAGCAGTCCCACTGGGCAGGCAGTCCAGCAGTTCTTC. Its protein product is CASSPTGQAVQQFF.

In this sample, this clone turned up a few times. This chain joins TRBV3-1 (or the pseudogene TRBV3-2) and TRBJ2-7; the D gene is possibly TRBD2 (6 bases). This CDR3 spans 13 amino acids. The germline gives CDR1 LGHDT, CDR2 YNNKEL (reference sequence). V was cut by 4 bases and J by 6 bases, with 13 bases left in between. As DNA, the CDR3 is TGTGCCAGCAGCCCTCGGCCCGGGGGCGAGCAGTACTTC. It is translated as CASSPRPGGEQYF.

This clone has more than one count but fewer than ten. The chain links TRBV14 to TRBJ2-6, with 11 bases aligning to TRBD1. Germline assignment: CDR1 SGHDN and CDR2 FVKESK. V shed 5 bases and J 2 bases; nucleotides not matched to a gene: 8. The CDR3 runs 18 residues. CDR3 nucleotide sequence: TGTGCCAGCAGCACCTGGACAGGGGGCTTTACTGGGGCCAACGTCCTGACTTTC. Translation: CASSTWTGGFTGANVLTF.

This chain joins TRBV27 and TRBJ2-7; 7 bases line up with TRBD1. Germline V gene lookup returns CDR1 MNHEY and CDR2 SMNVEV (reference sequence). This CDR3 is 15 amino acids long. V lost 2 bases to trimming and J lost 2 bases; unmatched junction nucleotides: 6. The CDR3 protein is CASSLKAGGTYEQYF. As DNA, the CDR3 is TGTGCCAGCAGTTTAAAGGCAGGGGGTACCTACGAGCAGTACTTC.

This chain connects TRBV11-2 to TRBJ2-5; a weak D match, TRBD2 (7 bases). This CDR3 contains 13 residues. Per germline, CDR1 SGHAT and CDR2 FQNNGV. V was trimmed by 8 bases and J by 5 bases, leaving 15 bases between them. The CDR3 DNA reads TGTGCCAGCGGGGGCGGGAGTCTGGAGACCCAGTACTTC. This codes for CASGGGSLETQYF.

The chain couples TRBV27 to TRBJ1-2, with unresolved D. Germline CDR1 reads MNHEY; CDR2 reads SMNVEV (reference sequence). V was shortened by 5 bases and J by 5 bases, with 6 bases between the two germline ends. This CDR3 contains 11 residues. The CDR3 is CASSDRYGYTF. As DNA, the CDR3 is TGTGCCAGCAGTGATAGATATGGCTACACCTTC.

The chain uses TRBV6-4 and TRBJ2-3; D not certain. V lost 6 bases and J lost 0, with 7 bases in between. CDR3 length: 13 residues. From germline, CDR1 is MRHNA and CDR2 SNTAGT. CDR3 sequence reads: CASSPYSTDTQYF. CDR3 nucleotide sequence: TGTGCCAGCAGCCCCTATAGCACAGATACGCAGTATTTT.

The rearrangement uses TRBV21-1 and TRBJ1-5. TRBV21-1 is noted as a pseudogene. There are 14 residues in the CDR3. In DNA, the CDR3 is TGTGCCAGCAGCAAAGACGGGAACAATCAGCCCCAGCATTTT. The encoded protein is CASSKDGNNQPQHF.

This clone was counted at least ten times. The CDR3 here is CASTSSRAAFF. DNA for the CDR3: TGTGCCAGCACCTCGTCCAGGGCAGCTTTCTTT. The rearrangement uses TRBV28 and TRBJ1-1, with D possibly matching TRBD1 (5 bases). Germline CDR1 MDHEN, CDR2 SYDVKM. V was pared by 7 bases and J by 10 bases, with 13 bases between. The CDR3 spans 11 residues.

The chain couples TRBV10-3 to TRBJ2-1, with a weak D call TRBD1 (6 bases). The CDR3 has 11 amino acids. Germline CDR1 is ENHRY and CDR2 is SYGVKD. Deletions cut 9 bases from V and 13 bases from J, with 16 bases between. The CDR3 DNA sequence: TGTGCCATGGGGGCCGGGACATACCAGTTCTTC. Translated, it gives CAMGAGTYQFF.

The chain links TRBV6-5 to TRBJ2-5; the D is unclear. Germline-derived CDR1 and CDR2 are MNHEY and SVGAGI. Trimming cost V 5 bases and J 5 bases, with 12 bases left between them. The CDR3 is 13 residues long. The CDR3 here is CASSSVLRETQYF. CDR3 DNA: TGTGCCAGCAGTAGCGTGCTCCGGGAGACCCAGTACTTC.

V and J are TRBV9 and TRBJ2-1, with D unclear. Between the trimmed V and J ends, which lost 1 base and 8 bases, there was a span of 13 bases. Germline assignment: CDR1 SGDLS and CDR2 YYNGEE. This CDR3 region has 14 residues. The chain's CDR3 is CASSVISLGDEQFF. The DNA for the CDR3 is TGTGCCAGCAGCGTAATCTCCCTAGGCGATGAGCAGTTCTTC.

This chain connects TRBV2 to TRBJ1-1; no clear D. Trimming removed 7 bases from V and 1 base from J, with 7 bases in between. Germline loops: CDR1 SNHLY, CDR2 FYNNEI. The length of the CDR3 is 12 residues. The CDR3, as DNA: TGTGCCAGCAAGAGGGAGAACACTGAAGCTTTCTTT. This gives the protein CASKRENTEAFF.

The V and J genes are TRBV11-3 and TRBJ2-5, with TRBD2 matching over 7 bases. The CDR3 covers 13 residues. Germline V CDR1 and CDR2: SGHNT, YENEEA. The ends lost 5 bases at V and 1 base at J; junction bases unmatched: 1. CDR3: CASSIAGQETQYF. The DNA of the CDR3 is TGTGCCAGCAGCATAGCGGGCCAAGAGACCCAGTACTTC. The variable domain in full, completed from reference TRBV11-3 and TRBJ2-5, reads EAGVVQSPRYKIIEKKQPVAFWCNPISGHNTLYWYLQNLGQGPELLIRYENEEAVDDSQLPKDRFSAERLKGVDSTLKIQPAELGDSAVYLCASSIAGQETQYFGPGTRLLVL.

The chain carries TRBV9 and TRBJ2-6, with D uncertain. V lost 0 bases and J lost 0, with 10 bases in between. Germline assignment: CDR1 SGDLS and CDR2 YYNGEE. The CDR3 has 17 residues. CDR3 DNA: TGTGCCAGCAGCGTAGTAGCAGAACTCTCTGGGGCCAACGTCCTGACTTTC. This gives the protein CASSVVAELSGANVLTF.

The J gene is TRBJ2-7, the V gene TRBV5-1, with a tentative D call TRBD2 (5 bases). The CDR3 extends over 13 amino acids. CDR1 and CDR2 from the germline V gene are SGHRS and YFSETQ. Trimming shortened V by 0 bases and J by 3 bases, and 7 bases separated the two germline ends. CDR3 sequence reads: CASSLARDYEQYF. CDR3 DNA sequence: TGCGCCAGCAGCTTGGCCCGGGACTACGAGCAGTACTTC.

This chain joins TRBV6-5 and TRBJ2-7; 14 nucleotides line up with TRBD2. The V segment lost 10 bases and the J segment 4 bases; nucleotides outside the gene matches: 3. The CDR3 totals 13 residues. Germline lookup yields CDR1 MNHEY and CDR2 SVGAGI. CDR3 in amino acids: CATGTSGRYEQYF. Written as DNA, the CDR3 is TGTGCCACCGGGACTAGCGGGAGATACGAGCAGTACTTC.

This chain joins TRBV3-1 (or the pseudogene TRBV3-2) and TRBJ2-5; D is perhaps TRBD2 (6 bases). Germline CDR1 is LGHDT and CDR2 is YNNKEL (reference sequence). V dropped 1 base and J dropped 0 bases, with 12 bases sitting between them. The CDR3 extends over 16 amino acids. This chain's CDR3 is CASSQVPAGHQETQYF. DNA for the CDR3: TGTGCCAGCAGCCAAGTCCCAGCGGGCCACCAAGAGACCCAGTACTTC.

This chain connects TRBV18 to TRBJ1-2, with a possible D match to TRBD1 (5 bases). V lost 3 bases and J 1 base, leaving 12 bases between the germline ends. This CDR3 has 15 amino acids. Germline values: CDR1 KGHSH, CDR2 LQKENI. CDR3 sequence reads: CASSPQGQFNYGYTF. CDR3 sequence (DNA): TGTGCCAGCTCACCTCAGGGTCAGTTTAACTATGGCTACACCTTC.

This clone was recorded at least ten times. The DNA for the CDR3 is TGTGCCAGCAGCCTAGGGACGGGAGGAAACACCATATATTTT. Protein sequence: CASSLGTGGNTIYF. The rearrangement uses TRBV11-2 and TRBJ1-3; possibly TRBD1 for D (5 bases). The CDR3 sequence is 14 residues long. Germline loops: CDR1 SGHAT, CDR2 FQNNGV. V gave up 5 bases and J gave up 4 bases, with 12 bases separating them.

This chain links TRBV19 with TRBJ2-1; perhaps TRBD1 as D (6 bases). V gave up 3 bases and J gave up 8 bases, with 8 bases separating them. CDR1 and CDR2 (germline): LNHDA, SQIVND (reference sequence). CDR3 length: 12 amino acids. This CDR3 is CASSIYRDEQFF. CDR3 DNA sequence: TGTGCCAGTAGTATCTACAGGGATGAGCAGTTCTTC.

The gene calls are TRBV5-6 and TRBJ2-2, with 15 bases aligning to TRBD2. From germline, CDR1 is SGHDT and CDR2 YYEEEE. V gave up 1 base and J gave up 6 bases; unmatched junction bases: 4. This CDR3 comprises 17 residues. CDR3 bases: TGTGCCAGCAGCTTGTACGGACTAGCGGGAGGGTCCGGGGAGCTGTTTTTT. This sequence encodes CASSLYGLAGGSGELFF. Using reference TRBV5-6 and TRBJ2-2 for the parts outside the CDR3, the full variable domain is DAGVTQSPTHLIKTRGQQVTLRCSPKSGHDTVSWYQQALGQGPQFIFQYYEEEERQRGNFPDRFSGHQFPNYSSELNVNALLLGDSALYLCASSLYGLAGGSGELFFGEGSRLTVL.

This clone was recorded once. The CDR3 region is CASSETGGPSTDTQYF. For the CDR3, the DNA is TGTGCCAGCAGCGAGACAGGGGGCCCTAGCACAGATACGCAGTATTTT. J is TRBJ2-3 and V is TRBV9, with TRBD1 matching 10 bases. The CDR3 runs 16 residues. Germline lookup yields CDR1 SGDLS and CDR2 YYNGEE. V lost 3 bases to trimming and J lost 0 bases; unmatched junction nucleotides: 4.

The rearrangement uses TRBV5-1 and TRBJ2-5; unclear D gene. The germline V and J ends were trimmed by 1 base and 4 bases, with 5 bases remaining between them. The germline CDR1 and CDR2 sequences are SGHRS and YFSETQ. CDR3 size: 12 residues. CDR3 bases: TGCGCCAGCAGCTTGCCCGGAGAGACCCAGTACTTC. Translating it yields CASSLPGETQYF.

The chain has TRBV11-2 and TRBJ2-5, with D possibly being TRBD1 (5 bases). Trimming shortened V by 5 bases and J by 4 bases, and 14 bases separated the two germline ends. The germline V gene has CDR1 SGHAT and CDR2 FQNNGV. The CDR3 extends over 14 amino acids. CDR3 loop: CASSQNRGRETQYF. In DNA form, the CDR3 reads TGTGCCAGCAGCCAAAATAGGGGCAGAGAGACCCAGTACTTC.